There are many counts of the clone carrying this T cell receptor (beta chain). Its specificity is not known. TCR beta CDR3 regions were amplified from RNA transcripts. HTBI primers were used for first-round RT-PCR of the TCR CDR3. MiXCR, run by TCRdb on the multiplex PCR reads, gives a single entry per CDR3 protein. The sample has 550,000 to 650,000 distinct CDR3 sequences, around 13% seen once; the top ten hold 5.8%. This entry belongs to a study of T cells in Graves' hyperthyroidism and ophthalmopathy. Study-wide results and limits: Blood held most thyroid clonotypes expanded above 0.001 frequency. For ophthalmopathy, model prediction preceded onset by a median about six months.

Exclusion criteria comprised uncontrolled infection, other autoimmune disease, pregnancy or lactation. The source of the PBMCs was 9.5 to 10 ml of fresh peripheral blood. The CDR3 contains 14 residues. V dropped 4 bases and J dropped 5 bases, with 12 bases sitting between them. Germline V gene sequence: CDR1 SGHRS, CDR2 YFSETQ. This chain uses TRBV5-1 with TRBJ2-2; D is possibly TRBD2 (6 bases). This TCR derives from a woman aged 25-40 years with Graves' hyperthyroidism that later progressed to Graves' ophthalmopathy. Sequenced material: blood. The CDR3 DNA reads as TGCGCCAGCAGCCCCGGGGGTTGGACCGGGGAGCTGTTTTTT. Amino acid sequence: CASSPGGWTGELFF.